This T cell receptor (beta chain) was observed in a study of beta chain features in type 1 diabetes. Whole-study context: The number of sorted cells examined across all samples was 107,917,701.

The whole isolated RNA underwent reverse transcription, so sequencing captured expressed TCRB transcripts. Assay used: immunoSEQ multiplex PCR; TCRdb lists only in-frame clones, some missing. The table records a few hundred thousand clones, 8% to 10% of them present only once. General study findings and limits: TCRB CDR3 length was moderately but significantly reduced in all four CD4+ subsets of Type 1 diabetes patients.

This clone was observed many times. Antigen specificity is unknown. CDR1 SEHNR and CDR2 FQNEAQ come from the germline V gene (reference sequence). The V and J ends lost 10 bases and 10 bases respectively, with 6 bases between them. CDR3 size: 8 residues. Donors contributed one heparinised blood draw apiece, averaging about 116 mL. J is TRBJ2-3 and V is TRBV7-9; D unresolved. This receptor was taken from a man younger than 40 with type 1 diabetes. The source material was central memory CD4+ T cells from blood. The CDR3 sequence is CATRSQYF. The DNA of the CDR3 is TGTGCCACCCGATCGCAGTATTTT.